Listed below are T cell receptor beta chains from one sample, sequenced in a study of T cell responses to AZD1222 COVID-19 vaccine. Sequencing used immunoSEQ multiplex PCR; TCRdb keeps in-frame clones, though not all of them. This sample has more than 150,000 clones, with roughly 90% found just once. Sequencing was performed on peripheral blood, taken 28 days after the second AZD1222 dose. The receptors here all came from an adult who received the AZD1222 COVID-19 vaccine. Each CDR3 is given with its conserved first and last residue. A D gene is named only where the DNA matches it firmly. Clone size is given for some rows only: seen once, a few or many times, or a class if the clone is expanded.

TRBV18	.	TRBD1	TRBJ1-1	CASSVETGGGTEAFF	TGTGCCAGCTCCGTCGAAACAGGGGGAGGCACTGAAGCTTTCTTT
TRBV19	.	TRBD2	TRBJ2-5	CASRGGRGETQYF	TGTGCCAGCCGGGGGGGGCGTGGGGAGACCCAGTACTTC
TRBV19	.	.	TRBJ1-5	CASRRGDQPQHF	TGTGCCAGTAGAAGGGGGGACCAGCCCCAGCATTTT
TRBV6-5	.	TRBD1	TRBJ2-1	CASSYDRVQYNEQFF	TGTGCCAGCAGCTACGACAGGGTCCAGTACAATGAGCAGTTCTTC
TRBV4-1	.	.	TRBJ2-1	CASSQDGMYEGDEQFF	TGCGCCAGCAGCCAAGATGGTATGTACGAGGGGGATGAGCAGTTCTTC
TRBV19	.	.	TRBJ1-2	CASSVPGGSRNGYTF	TGTGCCAGTAGTGTCCCCGGGGGGAGTCGAAATGGCTACACCTTC
TRBV12-3/TRBV12-4	.	.	TRBJ1-1	CASTPIQGRAFF	TGTGCCAGCACCCCAATTCAGGGTAGAGCTTTCTTT
TRBV10-1	.	.	TRBJ2-5	CASSPGGKPQETQYF	TGCGCCAGCAGCCCAGGGGGGAAACCCCAAGAGACCCAGTACTTC
TRBV12-3/TRBV12-4	.	.	TRBJ2-3	CAGSRQGTDTQYF	TGTGCCGGCAGTCGACAGGGCACAGATACGCAGTATTTT
TRBV6-4	few	TRBD2	TRBJ2-2	CASSASGNTGELFF	TGTGCCAGCAGTGCTAGCGGGAACACCGGGGAGCTGTTTTTT
TRBV11-2	.	TRBD2	TRBJ2-2	CASSSGAGLNTGELFF	TGTGCCAGCAGCAGCGGAGCGGGGCTGAACACCGGGGAGCTGTTTTTT
TRBV18	.	.	TRBJ2-4	CASSPDREGIQYF	TGTGCCAGCTCACCCGATAGGGAAGGGATTCAGTACTTC
TRBV27	.	.	TRBJ2-7	CASSPLRAGPPYEQYF	TGTGCCAGCAGTCCCCTCAGAGCAGGCCCCCCCTACGAGCAGTACTTC
TRBV19	.	.	TRBJ2-1	CASSIGAVSREQFF	TGTGCCAGTAGTATTGGGGCAGTATCAAGGGAGCAGTTCTTC
TRBV6-5	.	.	TRBJ1-2	CASSLRPTDNYGYTF	TGTGCCAGCAGCCTAAGACCGACAGACAACTATGGCTACACCTTC
TRBV5-6	.	.	TRBJ2-1	CASSFGVASRDEQFF	TGTGCCAGCAGCTTTGGAGTAGCGAGTAGGGATGAGCAGTTCTTC
TRBV5-1	.	.	TRBJ2-1	CASSLGRISYNEQFF	TGCGCCAGCAGCTTGGGACGGATTTCCTACAATGAGCAGTTCTTC
TRBV5-1	.	TRBD1	TRBJ1-1	CASSLVPIRDRGTNTEAFF	TGCGCCAGCAGCTTAGTCCCCATCCGGGACAGGGGGACGAACACTGAAGCTTTCTTT
TRBV30	.	.	TRBJ2-1	CAWNPTVSSYNEQFF	TGTGCCTGGAACCCGACAGTGAGCTCCTACAATGAGCAGTTCTTC
TRBV18	.	TRBD1	TRBJ1-2	CASSLLTGESNYGYTF	TGTGCCAGCTCACTCTTGACAGGGGAATCTAACTATGGCTACACCTTC
TRBV20-1	.	.	TRBJ2-7	CSARTNEQYF	TGCAGTGCTAGAACTAACGAGCAGTACTTC
TRBV25-1	.	.	TRBJ1-1	CASSAMGSTEAFF	TGTGCCAGCAGTGCCATGGGGAGCACTGAAGCTTTCTTT
TRBV18	few	TRBD2	TRBJ2-5	CASSPRLAGFQETQYF	TGTGCCAGCTCACCAAGGCTAGCGGGTTTTCAAGAGACCCAGTACTTC
TRBV9	.	.	TRBJ1-1	CASSTGGENTEAFF	TGTGCCAGCAGCACCGGCGGGGAGAACACTGAAGCTTTCTTT
TRBV10-3	.	.	TRBJ1-5	CAISTQGNQPQHF	TGTGCCATCAGTACTCAGGGAAATCAGCCCCAGCATTTT
TRBV7-8	.	TRBD1	TRBJ2-7	CASSTPDRGSSYEQYF	TGTGCCAGCAGCACCCCGGACAGGGGGAGCTCCTACGAGCAGTACTTC
TRBV19	.	TRBD2	TRBJ2-3	CASSRTSGGARSRDTQYF	TGTGCCAGTAGTAGGACTAGCGGGGGGGCCAGGTCCCGAGATACGCAGTATTTT
TRBV12-5	once	TRBD2	TRBJ2-2	CASSSHAGEVGELFF	TGTGCTAGTTCTTCACACGCGGGAGAGGTCGGGGAGCTGTTTTTT
TRBV28	.	TRBD1	TRBJ1-4	CASSSGQVIGKLFF	TGTGCCAGCAGTTCTGGACAGGTTATCGGAAAACTGTTTTTT
TRBV19	once	TRBD2	TRBJ2-7	CASSLGGLAGDGYEQYF	TGTGCCAGTAGCCTGGGGGGACTAGCGGGAGATGGGTACGAGCAGTACTTC
TRBV6-2/TRBV6-3	once	TRBD2	TRBJ2-5	CASSLAGGSLETQYF	TGTGCCAGCAGTCTTGCTGGCGGGAGTTTAGAGACCCAGTACTTC
TRBV12-5	.	.	TRBJ2-2	CASGQGKGELFF	TGTGCTAGTGGTCAGGGAAAGGGGGAGCTGTTTTTT
TRBV28	.	.	TRBJ1-5	CASGLRGARNQPQHF	TGTGCCAGCGGGCTTAGGGGGGCTCGCAATCAGCCCCAGCATTTT
TRBV12-3/TRBV12-4	.	.	TRBJ1-6	CASGFAVNSPLHF	TGTGCCAGCGGGTTCGCCGTAAATTCACCCCTCCACTTT
TRBV9	.	.	TRBJ1-3	CASSAPRTAYF	TGTGCCAGCAGCGCCCCGCGGACGGCTTATTTT
TRBV5-4	.	TRBD1	TRBJ1-2	CASSTDRGRGYGYTF	TGTGCCAGCAGCACGGACAGGGGGCGAGGGTATGGCTACACCTTC